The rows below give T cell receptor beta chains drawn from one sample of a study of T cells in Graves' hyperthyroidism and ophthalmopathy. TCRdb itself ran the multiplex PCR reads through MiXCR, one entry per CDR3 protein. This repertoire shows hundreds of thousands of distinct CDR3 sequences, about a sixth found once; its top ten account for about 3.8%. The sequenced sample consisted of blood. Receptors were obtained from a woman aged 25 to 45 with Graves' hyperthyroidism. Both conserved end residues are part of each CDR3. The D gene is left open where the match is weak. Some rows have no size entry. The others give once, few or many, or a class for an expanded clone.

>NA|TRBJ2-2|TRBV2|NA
TGTGCCGGTCTCCGCTTGGCGACCCACACCGGGGAGCTGTTTTTT
CAGLRLATHTGELFF
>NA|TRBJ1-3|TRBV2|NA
TGTGCCAGCAGTGAAGCGGGCAGCCCTGGAAACACCATATATTTT
CASSEAGSPGNTIYF
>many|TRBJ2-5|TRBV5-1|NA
TGTGCCAGCAGCCTCGGGAGCGGAGAGACCCAGTACTTC
CASSLGSGETQYF
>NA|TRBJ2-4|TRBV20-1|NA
TGCAGTGCCTTGGGACCGCTACTAGCCAAAAACATTCAGTACTTC
CSALGPLLAKNIQYF
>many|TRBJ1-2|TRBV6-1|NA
TGTGCCAGCAGTGTAGCCCCCAATGGGGCGATCTATGGCTACACCTTC
CASSVAPNGAIYGYTF
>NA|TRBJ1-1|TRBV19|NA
TGTGCCAGTAGTTTTCTGAGGGCCAATTCACCTGAAGCTTTCTTT
CASSFLRANSPEAFF
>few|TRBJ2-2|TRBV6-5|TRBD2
TGTGCCAGCAGTTACTCGAGCCGGGGTGGGAGGGGCGGGGAGCTGTTTTTT
CASSYSSRGGRGGELFF
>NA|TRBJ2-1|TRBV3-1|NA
TGTGCCAGCAGCCGAGTTAGGCTGCCCTCGACCAATGAGCAGTTCTTC
CASSRVRLPSTNEQFF
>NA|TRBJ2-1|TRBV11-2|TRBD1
TGTGCCAGCAGCTTAGTAGGGACAGGTCAACTCTACAATGAGCAGTTCTTC
CASSLVGTGQLYNEQFF
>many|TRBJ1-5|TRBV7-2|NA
TGTGCCAGCAGCTTAGGGGGTCGACAGCCCCAGCATTTT
CASSLGGRQPQHF
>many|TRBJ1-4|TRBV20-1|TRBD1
TGCAGTGCTGAGGAGTTGACAGGGGATGAAAAACTGTTTTTT
CSAEELTGDEKLFF
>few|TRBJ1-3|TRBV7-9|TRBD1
TGTGCCAGCAGCTTAACAGGGGCCTCTGCCGGAAACACCATATATTTT
CASSLTGASAGNTIYF
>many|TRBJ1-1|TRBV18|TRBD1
TGTGCCAGCTCACCAACCCGGGACAGCACAACGGCTTTCTTT
CASSPTRDSTTAFF
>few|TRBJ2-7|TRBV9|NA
TGTGCCAGCAGCGTAAGGGGGGGGGAGCAGTACTTC
CASSVRGGEQYF
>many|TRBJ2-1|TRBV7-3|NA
TGTGCCAGCAGCTTAGGTAGTATCAGTGAGCAGTTCTTC
CASSLGSISEQFF
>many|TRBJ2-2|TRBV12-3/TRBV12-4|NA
TGTGCCAGCACCCTCTTGAACACCGGGGAGCTGTTTTTT
CASTLLNTGELFF
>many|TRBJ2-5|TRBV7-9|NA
TGTGCCAGCAGCTGGACGGGGTCAGCGTACCAAGAGACCCAGTACTTC
CASSWTGSAYQETQYF
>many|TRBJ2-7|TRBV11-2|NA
TGTGCCAGCAGCTTAGATGGGGGCTACGAGCAGTACTTC
CASSLDGGYEQYF
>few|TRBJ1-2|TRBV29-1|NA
TGCAGCGTCGATCATAGGCAGGACGCAAACTATGGCTACACCTTC
CSVDHRQDANYGYTF
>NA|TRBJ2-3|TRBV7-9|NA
TGTGCCAGCAGCTTAGAAGGGGCCGGTACGCAGTATTTT
CASSLEGAGTQYF
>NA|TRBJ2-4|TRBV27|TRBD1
TGTGCCAGCAGTCCCCAGGGGGCTTGGGAAAACATTCAGTACTTC
CASSPQGAWENIQYF
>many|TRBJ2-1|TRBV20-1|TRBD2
TGCAGTGCTAGAGCCCCCGGACTAGCGGGAGTTTCAAGTGAGCAGTTCTTC
CSARAPGLAGVSSEQFF
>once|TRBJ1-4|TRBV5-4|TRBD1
TGTGCCAGCAGCTTGGGGGGACAGCTAGGAGAAAAACTGTTTTTT
CASSLGGQLGEKLFF
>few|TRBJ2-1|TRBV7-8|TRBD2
TGTGCCAGCACTTATAGCGGGAGGAGAGAGCAGTTCTTC
CASTYSGRREQFF
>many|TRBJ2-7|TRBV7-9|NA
TGTGCCAGCGGGTCTGGGATCCGAGGAGAGCAGTACTTC
CASGSGIRGEQYF
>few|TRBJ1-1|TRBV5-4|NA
TGTGCCAGCAGCCATATCGACAGGGAAGCTTTCTTT
CASSHIDREAFF
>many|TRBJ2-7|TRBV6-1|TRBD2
TGTGCCAGCAGTGAGACTAGCGGGAGGGTTGAACAGTACTTC
CASSETSGRVEQYF
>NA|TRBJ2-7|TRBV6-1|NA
TGTGCCAGCACCGACCTGAACTACGAGCAGTACTTC
CASTDLNYEQYF
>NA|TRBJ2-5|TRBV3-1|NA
TGTGCCAGCAGCCAAGCCCCCCCCCAAGAGACCCAGTACTTC
CASSQAPPQETQYF
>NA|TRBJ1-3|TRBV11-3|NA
TGTGCCAGCAGCTTTAGCGGAGTTTCTGGAAACACCATATATTTT
CASSFSGVSGNTIYF
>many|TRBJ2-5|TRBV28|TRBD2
TGTGCCAGCAGTTTCAACCCTAGCGGGGCGGAGAGGGAGACCCAGTACTTC
CASSFNPSGAERETQYF
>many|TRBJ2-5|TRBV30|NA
TGTGCAAAGGAGATTGGAGAGACCCAGTACTTC
CAKEIGETQYF
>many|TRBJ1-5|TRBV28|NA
TGTGCCAGCAGTCTGAGACGGCACAATCAGCCCCAGCATTTT
CASSLRRHNQPQHF
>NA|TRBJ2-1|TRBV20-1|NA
TGCAGTGCTAGAGATCGTATTCCGGGAGTTGGGGACAATGAGCAGTTCTTC
CSARDRIPGVGDNEQFF
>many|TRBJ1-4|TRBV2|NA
TGTGCCAGCAGTCGTATCCTCACAACTAATGAAAAACTGTTTTTT
CASSRILTTNEKLFF
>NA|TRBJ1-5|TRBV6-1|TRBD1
TGTGCCAGCAGACAGGGGAAACAGCCCCAGCATTTT
CASRQGKQPQHF
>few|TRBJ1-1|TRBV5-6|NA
TGTGCCAGCAGTACCTTGGGCCATGGGAACACTGAAGCTTTCTTT
CASSTLGHGNTEAFF
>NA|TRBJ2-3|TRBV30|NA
TGTGCCTGGACCTCTCTCCGGGGAGCGGATACGCAGTATTTT
CAWTSLRGADTQYF
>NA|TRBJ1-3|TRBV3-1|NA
TGTGCCAGCAGCCAACAGGGCGCCGGAAACACCATATATTTT
CASSQQGAGNTIYF
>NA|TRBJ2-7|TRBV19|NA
TGTGCCAGTAGTATGCCTGACGGTGGCTCCTACGAGCAGTACTTC
CASSMPDGGSYEQYF
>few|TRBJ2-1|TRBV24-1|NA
TGTGCCACCAGTGACCCCACCCTCAACGCGGGCAATGAGCAGTTCTTC
CATSDPTLNAGNEQFF
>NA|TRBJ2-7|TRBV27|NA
TGTGCCAGCAGTTTATCTGGACCCACTGTTGGGGGGTTCTCCTACGAGCAGTACTTC
CASSLSGPTVGGFSYEQYF
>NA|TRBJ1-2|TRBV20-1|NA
TGCAGTGCTGAGCACGGGCCAGCGGACTATGGCTACACCTTC
CSAEHGPADYGYTF
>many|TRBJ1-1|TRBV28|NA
TGTGCCAGCAGTTCTATACAGGGTCCGAACACTGAAGCTTTCTTT
CASSSIQGPNTEAFF
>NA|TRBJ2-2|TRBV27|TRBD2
TGTGCCAGCAGTTTTTCGGGGAGGGCCGGGGAGCTGTTTTTT
CASSFSGRAGELFF
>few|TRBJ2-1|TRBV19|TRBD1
TGTGCCAGTAGTAATCTGGGACAGGGGGATTCCAGCTCCTACAATGAGCAGTTCTTC
CASSNLGQGDSSSYNEQFF
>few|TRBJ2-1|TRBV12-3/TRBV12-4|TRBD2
TGTGCCAGCAGTCGGGCTAGCGGGAGCTCCGAGCAGTTCTTC
CASSRASGSSEQFF
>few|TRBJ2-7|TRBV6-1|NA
TGTGCCAGCACGTCTACCGCCAGCTCCTACGAGCAGTACTTC
CASTSTASSYEQYF
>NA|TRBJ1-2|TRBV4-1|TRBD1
TGCGCCAGCAGCCGAGAAGAAGGGGGCGGCTATGGCTACACCTTC
CASSREEGGGYGYTF
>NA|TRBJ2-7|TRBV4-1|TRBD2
TGCGCCAGCAGCCGCGAGCGGGGTACTAGTGATTACGAGCAGTACTTC
CASSRERGTSDYEQYF
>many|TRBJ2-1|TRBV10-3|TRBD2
TGTGCCATCAGTGACCGTCTAGCGGGGAGCTACAATGAGCAGTTCTTC
CAISDRLAGSYNEQFF
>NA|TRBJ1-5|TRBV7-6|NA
TGTGCCAGCAGCTTTGACGGGGCCTCGGGGCAGCCCCAGCATTTT
CASSFDGASGQPQHF
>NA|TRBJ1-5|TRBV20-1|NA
TGCAGTGCTAGCTATCTTCGGGGTCAGCCCCAGCATTTT
CSASYLRGQPQHF